The rows below give T cell receptor beta chains drawn from one sample of a study of cytomegalovirus exposure and HLA in healthy donors. The assay was immunoSEQ multiplex PCR, and TCRdb's table has in-frame clones only and misses some. Among more than 200,000 clones listed, almost 80% were seen once. The material sequenced was PBMCs. The receptors shown here come from a man aged 18 to 35 in good health and CMV-seronegative. Both conserved end residues are part of each CDR3. The D gene is left open where the match is weak. Some rows have no size entry. The others give once, few or many, or a class for an expanded clone.

D	V	size	J	DNA	CDR3
-	TRBV19	-	TRBJ1-5	TGTGCCAGTCGGTCAGGGAGCGGGCAGCCCCAGCATTTT	CASRSGSGQPQHF
-	TRBV11-3	once	TRBJ1-1	TGTGCCAGCAGCTTAGGTCATGGAGAAACCAACACTGAAGCTTTCTTT	CASSLGHGETNTEAFF
-	TRBV11-3	-	TRBJ2-7	TGTGCCAGCAGCTCCGGGACTGCCTACGAGCAGTACTTC	CASSSGTAYEQYF
-	TRBV30	-	TRBJ2-1	TGTGCCTGGAGCATAATGAGCAACTCCTACAATGAGCAGTTCTTC	CAWSIMSNSYNEQFF
TRBD1	TRBV7-3	-	TRBJ1-1	TGTGCCAGCAGCCCAGGGGGACAGGGGACTGAAGCTTTCTTT	CASSPGGQGTEAFF
TRBD1	TRBV5-6	-	TRBJ2-1	TGTGCCAGCAGGCTGACAGGGGGCGTAAACAATGAGCAGTTCTTC	CASRLTGGVNNEQFF
-	TRBV10-3	-	TRBJ1-1	TGTGCCATCAGTGAAAGAGGACAGACGAACACTGAAGCTTTCTTT	CAISERGQTNTEAFF
-	TRBV7-8	-	TRBJ1-5	TGTGCCAGCAGCCGAGCCAACCGCAATCAGCCCCAGCATTTT	CASSRANRNQPQHF
TRBD1	TRBV6-1	-	TRBJ1-3	TGTGCCAGCAGTCGAACAGGGGGCGAAGGAAACACCATATATTTT	CASSRTGGEGNTIYF
TRBD1	TRBV19	-	TRBJ2-7	TGTGCCAGTAGCTCTTCCGGGACAGGGGGGTACGAGCAGTACTTC	CASSSSGTGGYEQYF
TRBD1	TRBV9	-	TRBJ1-2	TGTGCCAGCAGCGCGGACAGGGTGGGCGGCTACACCTTC	CASSADRVGGYTF
-	TRBV27	-	TRBJ1-4	TGTGCCAGCAGCGTGAGAATAACAACTAATGAAAAACTGTTTTTT	CASSVRITTNEKLFF
-	TRBV7-2	-	TRBJ1-5	TGTGCCAGCAGCTTAGACAGGGCGCAGCCCCAGCATTTT	CASSLDRAQPQHF
TRBD1	TRBV30	-	TRBJ2-3	TGTGCCTCACAGGGGCTCTTTAGAAATACGCAGTATTTT	CASQGLFRNTQYF
-	TRBV19	-	TRBJ2-3	TGTGCCAGTAGTATCTGGGGGGGCTCCACCGACACAGATACGCAGTATTTT	CASSIWGGSTDTDTQYF
-	TRBV7-3	-	TRBJ2-3	TGTGCCAGCAGCTTGGGCTCCTACACAGATACGCAGTATTTT	CASSLGSYTDTQYF
-	TRBV6-5	-	TRBJ2-7	TGTGCCAGCAGCGACACAGGGTTCGAGCAGTACTTC	CASSDTGFEQYF
-	TRBV6-5	-	TRBJ1-1	TGTGCCAGCAGTCCAGCGACAGGATCCAACACTGAAGCTTTCTTT	CASSPATGSNTEAFF
TRBD1	TRBV19	-	TRBJ2-7	TGTGCCAGTCGGACAGGGGAGGGCTACGAGCAGTACTTC	CASRTGEGYEQYF
TRBD1	TRBV5-1	-	TRBJ1-5	TGCGCCAGCAGCTTGTTGCCAGGGGGCGTCCAGCCCCAGCATTTT	CASSLLPGGVQPQHF
-	TRBV5-1	-	TRBJ2-3	TGCGCCAGCAGGGCGATCGGACTAAACCGAGATACGCAGTATTTT	CASRAIGLNRDTQYF
TRBD2	TRBV7-6	-	TRBJ2-2	TGTGCCAGCAGCTTAGAAGCGTGGCGGGAGGCAAATGCCGGGGAGCTGTTTTTT	CASSLEAWREANAGELFF
TRBD2	TRBV7-3	-	TRBJ2-3	TGTGCCAGCAGCTTTCACCCCGGCGGGAGCAGCGCAGATACGCAGTATTTT	CASSFHPGGSSADTQYF
TRBD2	TRBV7-2	-	TRBJ2-5	TGTGCCAGCAGCTTAGTGGTAGCGGGACAAGAGACCCAGTACTTC	CASSLVVAGQETQYF
-	TRBV9	once	TRBJ2-5	TGTGCCAGCAGCGGCGCAGGGGAGTTGCGGGAGACCCAGTACTTC	CASSGAGELRETQYF
-	TRBV25-1	-	TRBJ2-3	TGTGCCAGCAGTGAATTCCGACAGGACCTTAGCACAGATACGCAGTATTTT	CASSEFRQDLSTDTQYF
TRBD2	TRBV6-5	-	TRBJ2-2	TGTGCCAGCAGTTACTCGGGGGGGGTGGGATCCGGGGAGCTGTTTTTT	CASSYSGGVGSGELFF
-	TRBV11-3	-	TRBJ1-1	TGTGCCAGCAGTGTTCGGAACACTGAAGCTTTCTTT	CASSVRNTEAFF
-	TRBV28	-	TRBJ1-5	TGTGCCACCGCGTGGGCCCTGGAAATCAATCAGCCCCAGCATTTT	CATAWALEINQPQHF
-	TRBV6-5	-	TRBJ1-1	TGTGCCAGCAGTTACGGGGGCCGCACTGAAGCTTTCTTT	CASSYGGRTEAFF
TRBD1	TRBV28	few	TRBJ1-5	TGTGCCAGCAGACAAGACAGGGGGCGGAATCAGCCCCAGCATTTT	CASRQDRGRNQPQHF
-	TRBV5-1	-	TRBJ2-7	TGCGCCAGCAGCATGCTTGGGACATCCATACACGGTGGCGAGCAGTACTTC	CASSMLGTSIHGGEQYF
TRBD1	TRBV4-3	few	TRBJ2-7	TGCGCCAGCAGCCAGCTACAGGGGACATCCTACGAGCAGTACTTC	CASSQLQGTSYEQYF
-	TRBV7-3	-	TRBJ2-1	TGTGCCAGCAGCTTAAAGGGCGCGGGGGCAGACAATGAGCAGTTCTTC	CASSLKGAGADNEQFF
TRBD2	TRBV11-2	-	TRBJ2-1	TGTGCCAGCAGCCTGACTAGCGGGAGCTCCTACAATGAGCAGTTCTTC	CASSLTSGSSYNEQFF
TRBD2	TRBV30	-	TRBJ2-7	TGTGCCTGGAGTGGTACACGGCGGGGGGTAGGGGGAGAGCAGTACTTC	CAWSGTRRGVGGEQYF
-	TRBV4-1	once	TRBJ2-7	TGCGCCAGCAGCCAAGAAGTGGAGGGGAGCGAGCAGTACTTC	CASSQEVEGSEQYF
-	TRBV30	-	TRBJ2-3	TGTGCCTGGAGTATAAAGCCTGAGTCGCAGTATTTT	CAWSIKPESQYF
TRBD1	TRBV7-3	once	TRBJ2-6	TGTGCCAGCAGCAGGACAGGGGTGAGCTCTGGGGCCAACGTCCTGACTTTC	CASSRTGVSSGANVLTF